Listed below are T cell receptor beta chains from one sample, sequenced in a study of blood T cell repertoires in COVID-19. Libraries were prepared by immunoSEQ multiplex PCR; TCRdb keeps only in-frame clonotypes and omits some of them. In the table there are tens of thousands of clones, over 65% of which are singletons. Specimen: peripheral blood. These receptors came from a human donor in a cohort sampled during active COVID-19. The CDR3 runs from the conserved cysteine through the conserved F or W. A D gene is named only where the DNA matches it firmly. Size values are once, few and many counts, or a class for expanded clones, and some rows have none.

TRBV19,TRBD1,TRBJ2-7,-,CASSLLPGQGQQYF,TGTGCCAGTAGTTTACTCCCGGGACAGGGTCAGCAGTACTTC
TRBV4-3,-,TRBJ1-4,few,CASSQGPGTGGEKLFF,TGCGCCAGCAGCCAAGGCCCTGGGACCGGGGGGGAAAAACTGTTTTTT
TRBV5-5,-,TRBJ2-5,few,CASSPGDSQETQYF,TGTGCCAGCAGCCCGGGGGACAGCCAAGAGACCCAGTACTTC
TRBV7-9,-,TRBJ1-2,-,CASSLAQELNYGYTF,TGTGCCAGCAGCTTAGCACAGGAACTAAACTATGGCTACACCTTC
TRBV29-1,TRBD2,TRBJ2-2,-,CSVAGGFGELFF,TGCAGTGTAGCGGGGGGCTTCGGGGAGCTGTTTTTT
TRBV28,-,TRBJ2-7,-,CAAWTGPYEQYF,TGTGCCGCCTGGACTGGACCCTACGAGCAGTACTTC
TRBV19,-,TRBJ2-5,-,CASSPGEPGTFGAETQYF,TGTGCCAGTAGTCCCGGCGAACCGGGAACCTTTGGAGCGGAGACCCAGTACTTC
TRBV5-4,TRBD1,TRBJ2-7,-,CASSLGPTGDYEQYF,TGTGCCAGCAGCTTGGGTCCGACAGGGGACTACGAGCAGTACTTC
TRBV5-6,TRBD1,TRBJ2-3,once,CASSLNRGLNTDTQYF,TGTGCCAGCAGCTTGAACAGGGGTCTGAACACAGATACGCAGTATTTT
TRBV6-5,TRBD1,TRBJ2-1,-,CASRRQGDNEQFF,TGTGCCAGCAGGCGACAGGGAGACAATGAGCAGTTCTTC
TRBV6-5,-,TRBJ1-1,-,CASSYYRGYTEAFF,TGTGCCAGCAGTTACTATCGGGGATACACTGAAGCTTTCTTT
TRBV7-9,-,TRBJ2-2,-,CASSLDTGELFF,TGTGCCAGCAGCCTCGACACCGGGGAGCTGTTTTTT
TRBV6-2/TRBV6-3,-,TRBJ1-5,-,CASSLYASRFGQPQHF,TGTGCCAGCAGCCTATATGCGTCCCGGTTCGGGCAGCCCCAGCATTTT
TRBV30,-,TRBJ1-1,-,CAWSGLVGLTEAFF,TGTGCCTGGAGTGGTTTAGTCGGGTTGACTGAAGCTTTCTTT
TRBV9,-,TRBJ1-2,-,CASSPPGGYGYTF,TGTGCCAGCAGCCCTCCGGGCGGGTATGGCTACACCTTC
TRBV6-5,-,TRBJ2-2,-,CASNQGGNTGELFF,TGTGCCAGCAACCAAGGGGGAAACACCGGGGAGCTGTTTTTT
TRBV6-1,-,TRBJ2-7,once,CASSEGVGGSYEQYF,TGTGCCAGCAGTGAAGGGGTAGGAGGCTCCTACGAGCAGTACTTC
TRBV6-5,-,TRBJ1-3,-,CASSRDENGGNTIYF,TGTGCCAGCAGTAGAGATGAGAATGGTGGAAACACCATATATTTT
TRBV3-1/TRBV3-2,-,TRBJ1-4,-,CASSQDTGANEKLFF,TGTGCCAGCAGCCAGGACACTGGGGCAAATGAAAAACTGTTTTTT
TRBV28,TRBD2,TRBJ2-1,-,CASSLRGLAREQFF,TGTGCCAGCAGTTTAAGAGGACTAGCGAGAGAGCAGTTCTTC
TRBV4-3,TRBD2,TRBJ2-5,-,CASSQDWRGGPETQYF,TGCGCCAGCAGCCAAGATTGGCGGGGGGGCCCAGAGACCCAGTACTTC
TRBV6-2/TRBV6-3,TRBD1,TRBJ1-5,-,CASSSRDRGQVGNQPQHF,TGTGCCAGCAGTTCCCGGGACAGGGGGCAAGTGGGAAATCAGCCCCAGCATTTT
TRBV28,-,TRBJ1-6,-,CASSSLDSANSPLHF,TGTGCCAGCAGCAGCCTGGACAGTGCTAATTCACCCCTCCACTTT
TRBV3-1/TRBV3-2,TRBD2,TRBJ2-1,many,CASSQQREDLFF,TGTGCCAGCAGCCAACAGCGGGAGGATCTGTTCTTC
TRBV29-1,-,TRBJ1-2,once,CSAQRQGEGTGYTF,TGCAGCGCCCAGAGGCAGGGTGAAGGTACTGGCTACACCTTC
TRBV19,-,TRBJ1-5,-,CASSIDFEAGYNQPQHF,TGTGCCAGTAGTATAGATTTCGAGGCAGGGTACAATCAGCCCCAGCATTTT
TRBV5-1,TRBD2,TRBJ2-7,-,CASSLSGGMGGEQYF,TGCGCCAGCAGCCTTAGCGGGGGGATGGGGGGCGAGCAGTACTTC
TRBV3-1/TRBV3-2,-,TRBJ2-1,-,CASSPLGAPGNEQFF,TGTGCCAGCAGCCCATTAGGGGCCCCCGGGAATGAGCAGTTCTTC
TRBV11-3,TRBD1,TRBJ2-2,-,CASSFQGANTGELFF,TGTGCCAGCAGCTTCCAGGGGGCGAACACCGGGGAGCTGTTTTTT
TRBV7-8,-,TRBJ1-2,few,CASSFHSTSPLGYTF,TGTGCCAGCAGCTTCCACTCTACTTCACCTCTCGGCTACACCTTC
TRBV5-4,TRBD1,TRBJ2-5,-,CASSFTGEETQYF,TGTGCCAGCAGCTTTACAGGGGAAGAGACCCAGTACTTC
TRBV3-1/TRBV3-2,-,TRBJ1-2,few,CASSDGRGRGYTF,TGTGCCAGCAGCGACGGACGAGGGAGAGGCTACACCTTC
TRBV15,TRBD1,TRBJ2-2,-,CATSRSGGTGELFF,TGTGCCACCAGCAGGTCAGGGGGAACCGGGGAGCTGTTTTTT
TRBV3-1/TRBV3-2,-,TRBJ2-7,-,CASSQDRVSYEQYF,TGTGCCAGCAGCCAAGATCGGGTTTCCTACGAGCAGTACTTC